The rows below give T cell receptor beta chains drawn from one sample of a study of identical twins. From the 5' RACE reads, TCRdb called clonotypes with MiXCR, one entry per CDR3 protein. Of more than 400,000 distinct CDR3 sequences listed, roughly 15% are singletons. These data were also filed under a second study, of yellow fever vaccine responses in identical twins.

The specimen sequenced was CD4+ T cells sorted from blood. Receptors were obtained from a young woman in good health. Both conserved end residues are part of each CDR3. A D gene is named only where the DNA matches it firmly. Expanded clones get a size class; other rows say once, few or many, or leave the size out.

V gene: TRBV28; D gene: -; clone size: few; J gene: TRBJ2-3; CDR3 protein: CASSFQQGKGPDTQYF; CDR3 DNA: TGTGCCAGCAGTTTCCAACAGGGCAAAGGTCCAGATACGCAGTATTTT
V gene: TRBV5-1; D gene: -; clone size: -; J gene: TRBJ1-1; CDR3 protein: CASSLQGVPTNTEAFF; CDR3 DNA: TGCGCCAGCAGCCTGCAGGGCGTTCCTACGAACACTGAAGCTTTCTTT
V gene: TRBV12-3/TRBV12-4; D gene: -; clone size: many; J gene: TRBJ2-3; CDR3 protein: CASSWASTDTQYF; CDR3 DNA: TGTGCCAGCAGTTGGGCTAGCACAGATACGCAGTATTTT
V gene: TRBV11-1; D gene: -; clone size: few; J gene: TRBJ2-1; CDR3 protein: CASSLPTGVSGENYNEQFF; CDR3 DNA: TGTGCCAGCAGCTTGCCGACAGGGGTGAGCGGGGAAAACTACAATGAGCAGTTCTTC
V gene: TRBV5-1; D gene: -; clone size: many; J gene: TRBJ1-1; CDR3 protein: CASSSPEQGQGTEAFF; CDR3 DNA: TGCGCCAGCAGCTCACCGGAACAGGGCCAGGGTACTGAAGCTTTCTTT
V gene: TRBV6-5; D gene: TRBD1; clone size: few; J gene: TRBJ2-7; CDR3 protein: CASSFITGAEQYF; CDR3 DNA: TGTGCCAGCAGTTTCATAACAGGGGCCGAGCAGTACTTC
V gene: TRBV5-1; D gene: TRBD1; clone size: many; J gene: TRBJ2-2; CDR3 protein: CASSGTGGDTGELFF; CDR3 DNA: TGCGCCAGTTCCGGGACAGGGGGTGACACCGGGGAGCTGTTTTTT
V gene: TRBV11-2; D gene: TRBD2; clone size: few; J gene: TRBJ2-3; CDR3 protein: CASSRRRLAGGPSTDTQYF; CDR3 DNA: TGTGCCAGCAGCCGAAGAAGACTAGCGGGGGGCCCGAGCACAGATACGCAGTATTTT
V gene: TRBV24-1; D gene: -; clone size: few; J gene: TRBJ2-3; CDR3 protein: CATSDLGIRGTDTQYF; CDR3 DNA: TGTGCCACCAGTGATTTGGGTATACGGGGGACAGATACGCAGTATTTT
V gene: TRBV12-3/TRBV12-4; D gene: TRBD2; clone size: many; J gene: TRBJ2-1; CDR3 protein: CASGGEGHEQFF; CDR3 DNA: TGTGCCAGTGGTGGGGAGGGCCATGAGCAGTTCTTC
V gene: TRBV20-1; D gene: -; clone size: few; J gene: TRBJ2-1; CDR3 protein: CSDRRFTGGGNEQFF; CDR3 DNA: TGCAGTGACAGGAGGTTTACGGGTGGGGGCAATGAGCAGTTCTTC
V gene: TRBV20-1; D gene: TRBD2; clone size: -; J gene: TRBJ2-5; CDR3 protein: CSAPTGGASQYF; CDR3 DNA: TGCAGTGCTCCTACGGGGGGGGCGTCCCAGTACTTC
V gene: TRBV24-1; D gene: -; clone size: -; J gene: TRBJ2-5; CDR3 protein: CATSDFKPGFSETQYF; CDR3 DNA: TGTGCCACCAGTGATTTCAAACCGGGGTTCAGCGAGACCCAGTACTTC
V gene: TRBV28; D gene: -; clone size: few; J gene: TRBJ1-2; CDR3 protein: CASSLPGAYGYTF; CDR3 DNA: TGTGCCAGCAGTTTGCCTGGAGCCTATGGCTACACCTTC
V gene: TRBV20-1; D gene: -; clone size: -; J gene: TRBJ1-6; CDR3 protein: CSARGTGNSPLHF; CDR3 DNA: TGCAGTGCTAGGGGAACAGGGAATTCACCCCTCCACTTT
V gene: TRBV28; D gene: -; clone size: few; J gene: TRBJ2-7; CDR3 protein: CASSPPSGLQYF; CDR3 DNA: TGTGCCAGCAGTCCCCCGTCGGGTCTTCAGTACTTC
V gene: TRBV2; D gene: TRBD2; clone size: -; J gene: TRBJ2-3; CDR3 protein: CASSGTSGGAVEDTQYF; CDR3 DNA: TGTGCCAGCAGCGGGACTAGCGGGGGGGCCGTCGAAGATACGCAGTATTTT
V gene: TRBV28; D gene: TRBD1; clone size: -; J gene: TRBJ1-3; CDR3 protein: CASSPTTGGPGNTIYF; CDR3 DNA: TGTGCCAGCAGCCCTACTACAGGGGGACCTGGAAACACCATATATTTT
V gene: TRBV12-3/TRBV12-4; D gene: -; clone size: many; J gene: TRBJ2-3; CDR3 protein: CASSRREAGTDTQYF; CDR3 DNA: TGTGCCAGCAGCCGACGAGAGGCGGGCACAGATACGCAGTATTTT
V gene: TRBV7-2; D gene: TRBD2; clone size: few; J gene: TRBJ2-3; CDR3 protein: CASSSLLADTDTQYF; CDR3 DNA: TGTGCCAGCAGCTCGTTACTAGCGGACACAGATACGCAGTATTTT
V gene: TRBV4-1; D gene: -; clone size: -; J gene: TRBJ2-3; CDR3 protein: CASSHPDWGDTQYF; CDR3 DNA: TGCGCCAGCAGCCACCCAGACTGGGGGGATACGCAGTATTTT
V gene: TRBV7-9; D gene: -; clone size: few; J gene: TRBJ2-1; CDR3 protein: CASSLSSGEQFF; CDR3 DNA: TGTGCCAGCAGCTTATCTTCCGGAGAGCAGTTCTTC
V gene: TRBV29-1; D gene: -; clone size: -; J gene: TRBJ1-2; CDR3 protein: CSVEDSGYTF; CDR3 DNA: TGCAGCGTTGAGGACAGTGGCTACACCTTC
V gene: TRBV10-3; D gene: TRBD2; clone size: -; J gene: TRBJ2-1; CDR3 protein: CAISDSGENEQFF; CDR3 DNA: TGTGCCATCAGTGATAGCGGGGAAAATGAGCAGTTCTTC
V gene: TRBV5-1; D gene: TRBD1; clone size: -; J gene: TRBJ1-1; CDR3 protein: CASSYYQTGGTEAFF; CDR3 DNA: TGCGCCAGCAGCTACTACCAAACAGGGGGCACTGAAGCTTTCTTT
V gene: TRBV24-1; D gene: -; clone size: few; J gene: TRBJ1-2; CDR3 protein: CATSAAGYYGYTF; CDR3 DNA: TGTGCCACCAGTGCGGCAGGGTACTATGGCTACACCTTC
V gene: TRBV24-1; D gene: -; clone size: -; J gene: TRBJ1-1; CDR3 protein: CATSDGSTGKNTEAFF; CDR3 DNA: TGTGCCACCAGTGATGGGTCAACAGGGAAAAACACTGAAGCTTTCTTT
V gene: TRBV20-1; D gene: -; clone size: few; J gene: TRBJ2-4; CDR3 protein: CSASSLPGTREVQYF; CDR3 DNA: TGCAGTGCTAGTTCTCTTCCTGGTACCAGGGAGGTTCAGTACTTC
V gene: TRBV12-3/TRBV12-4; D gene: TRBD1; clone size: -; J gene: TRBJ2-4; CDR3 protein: CASSRTGGNIQYF; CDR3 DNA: TGTGCCAGCAGCCGGACAGGGGGAAACATTCAGTACTTC
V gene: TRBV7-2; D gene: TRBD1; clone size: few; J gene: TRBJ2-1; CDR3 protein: CASSLVQGAWNEQFF; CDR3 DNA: TGTGCCAGCAGCTTAGTTCAGGGGGCTTGGAATGAGCAGTTCTTC
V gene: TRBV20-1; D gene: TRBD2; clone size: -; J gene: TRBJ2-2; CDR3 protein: CCARETSGGNTGELFF; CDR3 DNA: TGCTGTGCTAGAGAAACTAGCGGGGGGAACACCGGGGAGCTGTTTTTT
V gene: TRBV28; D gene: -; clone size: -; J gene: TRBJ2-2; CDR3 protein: CASSLWSNTGELFF; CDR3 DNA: TGTGCCAGCAGTTTATGGTCCAACACCGGGGAGCTGTTTTTT
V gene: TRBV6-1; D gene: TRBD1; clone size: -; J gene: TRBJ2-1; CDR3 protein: CASSTGQALIYNEQFF; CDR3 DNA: TGTGCCAGCAGTACGGGACAGGCGCTTATCTACAATGAGCAGTTCTTC
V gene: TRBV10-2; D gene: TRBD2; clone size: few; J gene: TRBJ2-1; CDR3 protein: CASRSSGSSNEQFF; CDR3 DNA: TGCGCCAGCAGGTCTAGCGGGAGTAGCAATGAGCAGTTCTTC
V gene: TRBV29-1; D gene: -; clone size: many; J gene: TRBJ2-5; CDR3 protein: CSAALTQETQYF; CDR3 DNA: TGCAGCGCTGCACTCACTCAAGAGACCCAGTACTTC
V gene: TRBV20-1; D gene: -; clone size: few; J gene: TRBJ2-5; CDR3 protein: CSARDGILGTQYF; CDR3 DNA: TGCAGTGCTAGAGATGGGATACTGGGGACCCAGTACTTC
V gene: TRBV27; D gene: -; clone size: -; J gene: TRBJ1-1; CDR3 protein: CASSSPGGATVSAFF; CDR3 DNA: TGTGCCAGCAGTTCCCCCGGGGGGGCTACAGTGAGTGCTTTCTTT
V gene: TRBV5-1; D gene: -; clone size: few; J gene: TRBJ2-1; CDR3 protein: CASRGDIVYNEQFF; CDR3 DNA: TGCGCCAGCAGGGGGGACATCGTATACAATGAGCAGTTCTTC
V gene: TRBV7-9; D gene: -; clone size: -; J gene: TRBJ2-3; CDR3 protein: CASMLWGVTDTQYF; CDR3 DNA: TGTGCCAGCATGCTCTGGGGGGTCACAGATACGCAGTATTTT
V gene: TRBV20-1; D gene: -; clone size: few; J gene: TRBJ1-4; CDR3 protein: CSAREGHNEKLFF; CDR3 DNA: TGCAGTGCTAGAGAAGGGCACAATGAAAAACTGTTTTTT
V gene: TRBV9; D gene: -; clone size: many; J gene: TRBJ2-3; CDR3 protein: CASSWGGGGSTDTQYF; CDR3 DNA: TGTGCCAGCAGCTGGGGTGGGGGCGGTAGCACAGATACGCAGTATTTT
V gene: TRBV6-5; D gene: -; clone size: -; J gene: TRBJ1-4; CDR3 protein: CASSFSGTTEKLFF; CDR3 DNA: TGTGCCAGCAGTTTCTCCGGGACAACGGAAAAACTGTTTTTT
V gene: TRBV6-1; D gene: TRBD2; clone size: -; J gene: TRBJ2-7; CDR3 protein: CASSTTQLAGAYEQYF; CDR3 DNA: TGTGCCAGCAGTACCACCCAACTAGCGGGAGCTTACGAGCAGTACTTC
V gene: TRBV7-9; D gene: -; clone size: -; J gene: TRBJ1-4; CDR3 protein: CASSLEAPGTNEKLVF; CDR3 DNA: TGTGCCAGCAGCTTAGAGGCTCCGGGGACTAATGAAAAACTGGTTTTT
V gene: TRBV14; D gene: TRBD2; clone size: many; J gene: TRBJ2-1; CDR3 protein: CASSQTRLAGNNEQFF; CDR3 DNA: TGTGCCAGCAGCCAAACCCGACTAGCGGGGAACAATGAGCAGTTCTTC
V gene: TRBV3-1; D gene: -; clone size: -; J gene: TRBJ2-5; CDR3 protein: CASSQRTTQETQYF; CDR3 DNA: TGTGCCAGCAGCCAGCGTACTACACAAGAGACCCAGTACTTC